This TCR beta chain was sequenced in a study of T-cell memory formation after mild COVID-19. This clonotype has ten or more counts. TCRdb re-called the 5' RACE reads with MiXCR, one entry per CDR3 protein. The sample holds 6,000 or so distinct CDR3 sequences, roughly 20% seen once. CDR1 SGHRS and CDR2 YFSETQ come from the germline V gene. V was cut by 4 bases and J by 1 base, with 14 bases left in between. The CDR3 covers 15 residues. The chain links TRBV5-1 to TRBJ1-1, with a weak D call TRBD1 (5 bases). This TCR came from an adult woman who had mild COVID-19 (a few samples of this study predate the infection). Cell type and time point are not known. The source material was PBMCs or a T cell subset sorted from them (not recorded which). For the CDR3, the DNA is TGCGCCAGCAGCCCGGGGGAATTGGGGAACACTGAAGCTTTCTTT. Translated, it gives CASSPGELGNTEAFF.